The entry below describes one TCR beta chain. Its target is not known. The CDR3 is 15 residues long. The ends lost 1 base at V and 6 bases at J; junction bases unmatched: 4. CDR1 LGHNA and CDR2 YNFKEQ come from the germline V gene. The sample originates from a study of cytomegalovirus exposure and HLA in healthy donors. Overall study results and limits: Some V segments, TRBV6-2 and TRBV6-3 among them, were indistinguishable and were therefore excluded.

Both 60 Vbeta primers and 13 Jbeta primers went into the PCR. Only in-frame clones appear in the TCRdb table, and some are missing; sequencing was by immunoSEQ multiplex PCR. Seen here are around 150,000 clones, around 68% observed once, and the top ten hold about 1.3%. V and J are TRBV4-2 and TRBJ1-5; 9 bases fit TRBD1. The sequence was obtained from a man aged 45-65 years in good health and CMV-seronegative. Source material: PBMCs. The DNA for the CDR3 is TGTGCCAGCAGCCAAGGACAGGGGGTCGGTCAGCCCCAGCATTTT. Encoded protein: CASSQGQGVGQPQHF.